This T cell receptor beta chain was obtained from a study of T cell clonality in common variable immunodeficiency. Study findings and constraints: Fewer TCRbeta clones were shared among CVID subjects than controls. Common variable immunodeficiency TCR beta sequences reportedly had fewer deletions and N-nucleotide insertions.

Comments on this clone: No antigen is known for it.

Repertoires were generated with immunoSEQ multiplex PCR, while TCRdb's copy carries only in-frame clones and drops some. The data show roughly 48,000 clones, none appearing only once, with 3.4% held by the ten largest. This clonotype originated in a person aged 18 to 70 in good health. The specimen was peripheral blood mononuclear cells.

CDR3 sequence: CASSLYMGLNTEAFF. The CDR3 DNA, read in part, is TGTGCCAGCAGCTTATATATGGGGCTGAACACTGAA. The rearrangement joins TRBV7-9 to TRBJ1-1, with D maybe TRBD1 (5 bases). The read gets to within 3 residues of the CDR3 end, and the germline J gene fills in the rest. The V end lost 2 bases, the J end lost 0 bases, and 10 bases lay between the germline ends. The germline gives CDR1 SEHNR, CDR2 FQNEAQ (reference sequence). The CDR3 is 15 amino acids. Full variable domain (missing parts from reference TRBV7-9 and TRBJ1-1): DTGVSQNPRHKITKRGQNVTFRCDPISEHNRLYWYRQTLGQGPEFLTYFQNEAQLEKSRLLSDRFSAERPKGSFSTLEIQRTEQGDSAMYLCASSLYMGLNTEAFFGQGTRLTVV.